The entry below gives a single T cell receptor beta chain sequence along with its context. Donors ranged from roughly 6 to 100 years old and were healthy Caucasians in Russia. Trimming shortened V by 6 bases and J by 3 bases, and 18 bases separated the two germline ends. The CDR3 is made up of 16 amino acids. In germline, CDR1 is MGHRA, CDR2 YSYEKL. The sample belongs to a study of blood T cells in healthy people across ages. About the research overall: Using template switching, researchers captured about one barcoded beta molecule for each two T cells.

A second PCR of 7 to 11 cycles used a sample-barcoded 5' primer and a J-beta primer mix. All samples gave at least 2.5 million CDR3-containing paired-end reads. In TCRdb, the 5' RACE reads were re-called with MiXCR into one record per CDR3 protein. The sample carries roughly 1,500,000 distinct CDR3 sequences, about 32% recorded once. The receptor was derived from a woman between 25 and 40 years old in good health. The chain carries TRBV4-1 and TRBJ2-1; D assignment may be TRBD1 or TRBD2 (5 bases each). Input material: blood. The CDR3: CASRQGGSDLYNEQFF. The CDR3 nucleotides read TGCGCCAGCAGGCAGGGTGGGAGCGACCTCTACAATGAGCAGTTCTTC.